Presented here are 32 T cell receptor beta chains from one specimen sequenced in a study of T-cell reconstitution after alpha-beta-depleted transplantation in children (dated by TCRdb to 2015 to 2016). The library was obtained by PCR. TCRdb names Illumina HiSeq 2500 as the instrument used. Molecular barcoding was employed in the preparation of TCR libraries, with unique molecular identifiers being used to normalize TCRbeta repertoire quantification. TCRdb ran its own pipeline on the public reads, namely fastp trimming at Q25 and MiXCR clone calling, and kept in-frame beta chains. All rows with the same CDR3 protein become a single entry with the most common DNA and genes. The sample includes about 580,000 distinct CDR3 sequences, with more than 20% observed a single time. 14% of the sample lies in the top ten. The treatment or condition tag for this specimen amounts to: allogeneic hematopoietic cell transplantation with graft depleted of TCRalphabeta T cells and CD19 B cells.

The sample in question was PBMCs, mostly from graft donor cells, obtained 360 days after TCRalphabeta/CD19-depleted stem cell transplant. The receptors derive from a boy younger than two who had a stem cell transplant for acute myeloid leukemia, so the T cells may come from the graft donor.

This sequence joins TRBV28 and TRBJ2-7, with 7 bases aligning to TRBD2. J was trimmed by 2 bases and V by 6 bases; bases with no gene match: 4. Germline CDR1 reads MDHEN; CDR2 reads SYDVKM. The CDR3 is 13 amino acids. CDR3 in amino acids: CASRGRVPYEQYV. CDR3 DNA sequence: TGTGCCAGCAGAGGGAGGGTACCCTACGAGCAGTACGTC.

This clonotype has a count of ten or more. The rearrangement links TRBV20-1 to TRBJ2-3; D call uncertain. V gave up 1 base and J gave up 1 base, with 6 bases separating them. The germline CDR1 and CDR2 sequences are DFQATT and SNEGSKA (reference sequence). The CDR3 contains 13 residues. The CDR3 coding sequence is TGCAGTGCTAGAGGGGTGGGCACAGATACGCAGTATTTT. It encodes CSARGVGTDTQYF.

This CDR3 is CASSWDADTGGYMNTEAFF. CDR3 in DNA: TGTGCCAGCAGCTGGGATGCCGATACAGGGGGTTACATGAACACTGAAGCTTTCTTT. V and J are TRBV11-2 and TRBJ1-1, with TRBD1 matching over 8 bases. Trimming at V came to 4 bases and at J to 0 bases, leaving 16 bases not matched to a gene. This CDR3 is built from 19 residues. Germline-derived CDR1 and CDR2 are SGHAT and FQNNGV.

CDR3 in amino acids: CASRVRGGGSYNEQFF. DNA of the CDR3: TGTGCCAGCAGGGTACGAGGTGGAGGCTCCTACAATGAGCAGTTCTTC. The rearrangement links TRBV12-3 or TRBV12-4 to TRBJ2-1, with D maybe TRBD2 (5 bases). The CDR3 has 16 residues. The V and J ends lost 6 bases and 0 bases respectively, with 15 bases between them.

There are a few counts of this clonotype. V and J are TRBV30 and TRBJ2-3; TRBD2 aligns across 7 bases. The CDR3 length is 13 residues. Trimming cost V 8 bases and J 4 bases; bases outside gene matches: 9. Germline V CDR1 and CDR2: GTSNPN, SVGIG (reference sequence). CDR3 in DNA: TGTGCCGGCTCCCTGGCGGGGGCAGATACGCAGTATTTT. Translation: CAGSLAGADTQYF.

In DNA form, the CDR3 reads TGTGCCAGCAGTCGCGCCTCATTTAGCTCCTACAATGAGCAGTTCTTC. The encoded protein is CASSRASFSSYNEQFF. The chain links TRBV2 to TRBJ2-1; D is unclear. V was pared by 5 bases and J by 0 bases, with 14 bases between. Germline values: CDR1 SNHLY, CDR2 FYNNEI. The CDR3 consists of 16 residues.

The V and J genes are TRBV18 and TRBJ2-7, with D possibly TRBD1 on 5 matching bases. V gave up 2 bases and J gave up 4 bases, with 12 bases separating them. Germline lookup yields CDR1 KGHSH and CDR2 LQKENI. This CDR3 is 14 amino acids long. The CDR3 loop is CASSPSVGQYEQYV. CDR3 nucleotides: TGTGCCAGCTCACCAAGTGTAGGACAATACGAGCAGTACGTC.

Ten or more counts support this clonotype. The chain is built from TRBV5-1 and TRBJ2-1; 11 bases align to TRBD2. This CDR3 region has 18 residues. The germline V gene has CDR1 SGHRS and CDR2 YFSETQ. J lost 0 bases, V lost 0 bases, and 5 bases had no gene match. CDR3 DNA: TGCGCCAGCAGCTTGGGACTAGCGGGACCAAGCTCCTACAATGAGCAGTTCTTC. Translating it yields CASSLGLAGPSSYNEQFF.

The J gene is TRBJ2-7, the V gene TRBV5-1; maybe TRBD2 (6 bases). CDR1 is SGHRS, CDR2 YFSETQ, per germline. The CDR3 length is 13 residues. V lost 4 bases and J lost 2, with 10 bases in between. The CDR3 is CASSEAGPYEQYF. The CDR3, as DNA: TGCGCCAGCAGCGAGGCGGGACCCTACGAGCAGTACTTC. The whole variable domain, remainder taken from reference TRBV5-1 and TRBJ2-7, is KAGVTQTPRYLIKTRGQQVTLSCSPISGHRSVSWYQQTPGQGLQFLFEYFSETQRNKGNFPGRFSGRQFSNSRSEMNVSTLELGDSALYLCASSEAGPYEQYFGPGTRLTVT.

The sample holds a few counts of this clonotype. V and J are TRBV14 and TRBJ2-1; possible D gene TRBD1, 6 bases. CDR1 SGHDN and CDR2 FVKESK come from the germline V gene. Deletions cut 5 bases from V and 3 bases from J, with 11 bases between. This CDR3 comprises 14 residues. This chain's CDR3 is CASSYGQHYNEQFF. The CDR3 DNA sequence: TGTGCCAGCAGCTATGGACAGCACTACAATGAGCAGTTCTTC.

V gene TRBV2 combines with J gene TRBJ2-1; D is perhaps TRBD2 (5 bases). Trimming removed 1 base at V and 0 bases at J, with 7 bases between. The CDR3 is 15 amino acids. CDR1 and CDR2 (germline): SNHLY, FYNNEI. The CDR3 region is CASSEVATSYNEQFF. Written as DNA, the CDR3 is TGTGCCAGCAGTGAAGTAGCGACCTCCTACAATGAGCAGTTCTTC.

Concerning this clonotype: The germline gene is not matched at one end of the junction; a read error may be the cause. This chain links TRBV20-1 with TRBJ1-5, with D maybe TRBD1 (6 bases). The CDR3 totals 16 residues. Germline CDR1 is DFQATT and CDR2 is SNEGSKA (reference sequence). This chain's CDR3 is CCARGSTGSGNQPQHF. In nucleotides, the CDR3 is TGCTGTGCTAGAGGCTCAACAGGGTCGGGCAATCAGCCCCAGCATTTT.

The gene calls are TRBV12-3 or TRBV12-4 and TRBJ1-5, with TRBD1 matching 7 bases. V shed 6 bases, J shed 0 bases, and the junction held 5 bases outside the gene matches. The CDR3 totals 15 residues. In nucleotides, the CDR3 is TGTGCCAGCAGACAGGGGAGAGATAGCAATCAGCCCCAGCATTTT. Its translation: CASRQGRDSNQPQHF.

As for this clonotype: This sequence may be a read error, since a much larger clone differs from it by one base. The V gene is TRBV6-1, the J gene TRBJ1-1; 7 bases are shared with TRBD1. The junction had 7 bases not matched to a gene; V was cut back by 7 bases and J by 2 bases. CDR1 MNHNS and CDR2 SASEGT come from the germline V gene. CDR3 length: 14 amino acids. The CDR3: CASTRTGNNTEAFF. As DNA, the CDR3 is TGTGCCAGCACCCGGACAGGAAACAACACTGAAGCTTTCTTT.

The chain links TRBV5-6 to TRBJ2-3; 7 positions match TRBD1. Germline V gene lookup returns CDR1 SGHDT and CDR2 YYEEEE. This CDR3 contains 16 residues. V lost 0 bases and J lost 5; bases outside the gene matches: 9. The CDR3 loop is CASSLETGQFGDTQYF. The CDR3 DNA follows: TGTGCCAGCAGCTTGGAGACAGGGCAGTTTGGAGATACGCAGTATTTT.

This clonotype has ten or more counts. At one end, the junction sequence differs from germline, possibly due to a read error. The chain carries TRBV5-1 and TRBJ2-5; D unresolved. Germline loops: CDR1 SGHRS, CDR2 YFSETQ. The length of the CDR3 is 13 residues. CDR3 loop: CASSLVSRETQYF. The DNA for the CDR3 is TGTGCCAGCAGCTTAGTATCCCGGGAGACCCAGTACTTC.

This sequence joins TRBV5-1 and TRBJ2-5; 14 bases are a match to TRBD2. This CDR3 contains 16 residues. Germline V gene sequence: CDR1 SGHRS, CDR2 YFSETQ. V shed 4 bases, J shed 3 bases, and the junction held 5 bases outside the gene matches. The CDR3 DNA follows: TGCGCCAGCAGCCTCCAGACTAGCGGGGGGGAAGAGACCCAGTACTTC. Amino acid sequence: CASSLQTSGGEETQYF.

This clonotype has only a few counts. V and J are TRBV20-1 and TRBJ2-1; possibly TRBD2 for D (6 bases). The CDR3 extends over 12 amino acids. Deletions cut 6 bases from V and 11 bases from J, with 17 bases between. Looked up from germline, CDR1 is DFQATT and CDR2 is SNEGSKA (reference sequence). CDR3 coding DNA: TGCAGTGCCCCCGATGCGGGGAATCAGCAGTTCTTC. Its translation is CSAPDAGNQQFF.

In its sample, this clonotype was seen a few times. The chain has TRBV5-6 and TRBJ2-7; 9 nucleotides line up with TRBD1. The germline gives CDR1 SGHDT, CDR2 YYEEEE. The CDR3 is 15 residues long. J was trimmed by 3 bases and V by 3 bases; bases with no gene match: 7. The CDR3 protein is CASSSGQGGSYEQYV. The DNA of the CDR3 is TGTGCCAGCAGCTCGGGACAGGGAGGGAGCTACGAGCAGTACGTC.

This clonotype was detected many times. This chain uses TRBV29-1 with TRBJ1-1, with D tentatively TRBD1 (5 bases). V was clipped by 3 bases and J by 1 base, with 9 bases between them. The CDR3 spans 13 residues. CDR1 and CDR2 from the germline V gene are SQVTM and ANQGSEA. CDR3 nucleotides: TGCAGCGTTGATTTCAGGGAGAACACTGAAGCTTTCTTT. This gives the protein CSVDFRENTEAFF.

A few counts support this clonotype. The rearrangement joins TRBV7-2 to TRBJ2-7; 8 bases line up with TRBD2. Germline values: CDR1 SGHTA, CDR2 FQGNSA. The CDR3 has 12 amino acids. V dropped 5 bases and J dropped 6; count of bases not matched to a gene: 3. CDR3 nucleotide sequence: TGTGCCAGCAGCCCTACTAGCGGCGAGCAGTACTTC. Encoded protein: CASSPTSGEQYF.

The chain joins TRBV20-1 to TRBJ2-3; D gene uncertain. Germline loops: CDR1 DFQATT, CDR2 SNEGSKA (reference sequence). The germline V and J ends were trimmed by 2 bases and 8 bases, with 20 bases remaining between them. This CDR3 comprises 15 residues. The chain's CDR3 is CSARSAPGIWITQYF. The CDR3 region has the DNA TGCAGTGCTAGATCCGCCCCGGGTATTTGGATTACGCAGTATTTT.

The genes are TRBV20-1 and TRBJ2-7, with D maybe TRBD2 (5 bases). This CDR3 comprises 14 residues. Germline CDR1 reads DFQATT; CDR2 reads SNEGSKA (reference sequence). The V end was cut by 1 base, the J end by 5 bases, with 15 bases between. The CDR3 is CSARARGEVDEQYV. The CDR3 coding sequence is TGCAGTGCTAGAGCCCGGGGAGAGGTCGACGAGCAGTACGTC.

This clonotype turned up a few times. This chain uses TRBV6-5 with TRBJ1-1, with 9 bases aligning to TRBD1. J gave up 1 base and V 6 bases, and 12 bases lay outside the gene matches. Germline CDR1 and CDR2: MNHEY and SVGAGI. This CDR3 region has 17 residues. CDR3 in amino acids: CASRYLGTGLRNTEAFF. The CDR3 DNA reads TGTGCCAGCAGGTATCTGGGGACAGGGCTGCGGAACACTGAAGCTTTCTTT.

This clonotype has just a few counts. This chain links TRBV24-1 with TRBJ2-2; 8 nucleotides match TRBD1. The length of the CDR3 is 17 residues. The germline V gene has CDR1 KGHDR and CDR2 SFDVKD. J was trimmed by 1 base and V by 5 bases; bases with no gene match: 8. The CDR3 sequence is CATSGPGQVRNTGELFF. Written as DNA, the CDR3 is TGTGCCACCAGTGGACCGGGACAGGTGCGGAACACCGGGGAGCTGTTTTTT.

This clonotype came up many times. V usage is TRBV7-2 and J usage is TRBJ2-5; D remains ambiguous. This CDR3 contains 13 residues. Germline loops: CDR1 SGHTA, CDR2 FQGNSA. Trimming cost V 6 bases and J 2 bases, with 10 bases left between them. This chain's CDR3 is CASSSGPQETQYF. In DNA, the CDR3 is TGTGCCAGCAGTTCTGGGCCACAAGAGACCCAGTACTTC.

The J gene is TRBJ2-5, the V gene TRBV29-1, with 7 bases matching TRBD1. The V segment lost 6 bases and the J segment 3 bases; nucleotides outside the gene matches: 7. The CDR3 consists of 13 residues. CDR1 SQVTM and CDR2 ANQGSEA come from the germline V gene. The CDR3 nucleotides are TGCAGCGTCGACTCCGGGACAGAAGAGACCCAGTACTTC. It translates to CSVDSGTEETQYF.

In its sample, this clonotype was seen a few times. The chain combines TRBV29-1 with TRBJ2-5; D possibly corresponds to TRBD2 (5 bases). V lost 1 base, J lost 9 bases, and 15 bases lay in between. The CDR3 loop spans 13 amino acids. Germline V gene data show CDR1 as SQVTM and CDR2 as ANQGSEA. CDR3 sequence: CSVEVGYPEAQYF. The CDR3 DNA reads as TGCAGCGTTGAAGTTGGCTATCCGGAGGCCCAGTACTTC.

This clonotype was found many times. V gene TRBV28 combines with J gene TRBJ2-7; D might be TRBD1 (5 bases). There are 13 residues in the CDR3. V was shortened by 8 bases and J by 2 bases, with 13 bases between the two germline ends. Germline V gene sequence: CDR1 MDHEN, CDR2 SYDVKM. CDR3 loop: CASLGVLPYEQYV. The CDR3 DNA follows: TGTGCCAGCCTAGGGGTCCTCCCCTACGAGCAGTACGTC.

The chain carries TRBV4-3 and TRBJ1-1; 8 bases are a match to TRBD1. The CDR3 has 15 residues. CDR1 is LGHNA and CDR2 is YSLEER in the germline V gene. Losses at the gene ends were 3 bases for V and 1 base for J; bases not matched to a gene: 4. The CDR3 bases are TGCGCCAGCAGCCAGCGGACAGGGAAGAACACTGAAGCTTTCTTT. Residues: CASSQRTGKNTEAFF.

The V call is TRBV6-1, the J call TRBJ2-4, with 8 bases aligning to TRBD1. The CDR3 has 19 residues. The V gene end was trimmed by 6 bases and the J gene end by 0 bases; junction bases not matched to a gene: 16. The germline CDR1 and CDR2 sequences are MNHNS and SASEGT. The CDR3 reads CASRRLVGQGTLAKNIQYF. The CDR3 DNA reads TGTGCCAGCAGACGCCTGGTAGGACAGGGTACTTTAGCCAAAAACATTCAGTACTTC.

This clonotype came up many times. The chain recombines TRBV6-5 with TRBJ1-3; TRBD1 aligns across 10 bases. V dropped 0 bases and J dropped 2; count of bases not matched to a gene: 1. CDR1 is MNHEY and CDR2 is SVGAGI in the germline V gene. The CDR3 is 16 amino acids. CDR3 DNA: TGTGCCAGCAGTTACTCCGGACAGGGGGCTGGAAACACCATATATTTT. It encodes CASSYSGQGAGNTIYF.